These 6 T cell receptor beta chains originate from one sample sequenced in a study of blood T cell repertoires in COVID-19. Clones were read by immunoSEQ multiplex PCR, and TCRdb kept only the in-frame ones, dropping some. The repertoire consists of about 110,000 clones, with approximately 70% occurring once and the leading ten covering 1.8%. Sequencing was done on a sample of peripheral blood. These receptors were obtained from a woman aged 40 to 50 with acute or convalescent COVID-19.

This clone appeared a few times. This chain links TRBV5-1 with TRBJ1-2, with D maybe TRBD1 (6 bases). The CDR3 spans 14 residues. Between the trimmed V and J ends, which lost 4 bases and 8 bases, there was a span of 18 bases. The germline CDR1 and CDR2 sequences are SGHRS and YFSETQ. CDR3 in amino acids: CASSPDSGWVGYTF. DNA of the CDR3: TGCGCCAGCAGCCCGGACAGCGGATGGGTAGGCTACACCTTC.

This clone turned up a few times. This sequence joins TRBV5-6 and TRBJ1-6; 7 bases are shared with TRBD1. Germline V CDR1 and CDR2: SGHDT, YYEEEE. The V and J ends lost 1 base and 4 bases, in that order; junction bases with no gene match: 2. The CDR3 consists of 15 residues. CDR3 nucleotides: TGTGCCAGCAGCTTGAGGGACAGTTATAATTCACCCCTCCACTTT. Translation gives CASSLRDSYNSPLHF.

This clone has more than one count but fewer than ten. This rearrangement joins TRBV27 to TRBJ1-1, with D perhaps matching TRBD1 (6 bases). Deletions cut 6 bases from V and 1 base from J, with 15 bases between. Germline lookup yields CDR1 MNHEY and CDR2 SMNVEV (reference sequence). CDR3 length: 15 residues. The CDR3 sequence: CASSHTGPSNTEAFF. The CDR3 DNA follows: TGTGCCAGCAGCCATACAGGGCCCTCGAACACTGAAGCTTTCTTT.

This rearrangement joins TRBV15 to TRBJ1-6, with 7 positions matching TRBD1. J gave up 9 bases and V 9 bases, and 8 bases lay outside the gene matches. This CDR3 contains 13 residues. Per the germline V gene, CDR1 is LNHNV and CDR2 is YYDKDF (reference sequence). In DNA form, the CDR3 reads TGTGCCACGAACAGGGGCGAAGGTTCACCCCTCCACTTT. Amino acid sequence: CATNRGEGSPLHF. The variable domain in full, with the rest retrieved from reference TRBV15 and TRBJ1-6, is DAMVIQNPRYQVTQFGKPVTLSCSQTLNHNVMYWYQQKSSQAPKLLFHYYDKDFNNEADTPDNFQSRRPNTSFCFLDIRSPGLGDTAMYLCATNRGEGSPLHFGNGTRLTVT.

This rearrangement joins TRBV12-3 or TRBV12-4 to TRBJ1-3, with a possible D match to TRBD1 (6 bases). The CDR3 is made up of 13 amino acids. V was clipped by 7 bases and J by 6 bases, with 13 bases between them. The CDR3 loop reads CASTLEGENTIYF. The CDR3 bases are TGTGCCAGCACCTTAGAGGGGGAAAACACCATATATTTT.

CDR3 amino acids: CASSDSTGGLYEQYF. CDR3 DNA: TGTGCCAGCAGTGATAGTACGGGGGGACTCTACGAGCAGTACTTC. This chain connects TRBV25-1 to TRBJ2-7; 7 bases agree with TRBD2. Looked up from germline, CDR1 is MGHDK and CDR2 is SYGVNS. Trimming removed 3 bases from V and 3 bases from J; junction bases left unmatched: 8. This CDR3 spans 15 amino acids.